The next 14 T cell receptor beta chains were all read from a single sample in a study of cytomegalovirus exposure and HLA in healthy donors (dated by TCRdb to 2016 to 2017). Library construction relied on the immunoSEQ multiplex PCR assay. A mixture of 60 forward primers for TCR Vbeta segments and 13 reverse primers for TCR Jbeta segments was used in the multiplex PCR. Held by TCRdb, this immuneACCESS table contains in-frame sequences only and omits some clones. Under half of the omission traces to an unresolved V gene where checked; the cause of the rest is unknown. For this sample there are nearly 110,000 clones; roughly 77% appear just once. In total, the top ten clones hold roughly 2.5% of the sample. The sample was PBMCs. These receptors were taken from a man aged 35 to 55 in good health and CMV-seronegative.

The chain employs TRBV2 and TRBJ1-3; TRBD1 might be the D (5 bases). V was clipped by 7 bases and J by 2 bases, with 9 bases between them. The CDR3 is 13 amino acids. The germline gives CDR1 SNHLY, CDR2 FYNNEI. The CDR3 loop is CASMGQTGNTIYF. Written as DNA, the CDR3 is TGTGCCAGCATGGGGCAGACTGGAAACACCATATATTTT.

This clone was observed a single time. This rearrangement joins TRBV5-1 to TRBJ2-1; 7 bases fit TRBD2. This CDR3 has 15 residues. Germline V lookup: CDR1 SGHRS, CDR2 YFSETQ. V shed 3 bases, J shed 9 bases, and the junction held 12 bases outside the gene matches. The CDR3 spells CASSSLAGGQPEQFF. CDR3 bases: TGCGCCAGCAGCTCTTTAGCGGGCGGCCAACCTGAGCAGTTCTTC.

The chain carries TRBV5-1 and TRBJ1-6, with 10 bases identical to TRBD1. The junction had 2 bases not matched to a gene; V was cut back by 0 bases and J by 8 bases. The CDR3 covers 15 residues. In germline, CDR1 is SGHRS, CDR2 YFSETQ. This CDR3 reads CASSLDGTGDSPLHF. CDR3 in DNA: TGCGCCAGCAGCTTGGATGGGACAGGGGATTCACCCCTCCACTTT.

CDR3 sequence (DNA): TGTGCCAGCAGCTCCCGGGCGGGGACTTCACGTGAAAAACTGTTTTTT. Protein: CASSSRAGTSREKLFF. The chain couples TRBV7-2 to TRBJ1-4; possibly TRBD1 for D (5 bases). The CDR3 sequence is 16 residues long. Trimming pared 4 bases from V and 7 bases from J, leaving 19 bases between. Germline V lookup: CDR1 SGHTA, CDR2 FQGNSA.

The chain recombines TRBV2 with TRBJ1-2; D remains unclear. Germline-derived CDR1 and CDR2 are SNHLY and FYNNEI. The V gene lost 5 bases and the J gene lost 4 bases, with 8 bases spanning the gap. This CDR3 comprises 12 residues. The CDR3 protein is CASSSRTYGYTF. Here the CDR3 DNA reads TGTGCCAGCAGTAGCCGAACCTATGGCTACACCTTC.

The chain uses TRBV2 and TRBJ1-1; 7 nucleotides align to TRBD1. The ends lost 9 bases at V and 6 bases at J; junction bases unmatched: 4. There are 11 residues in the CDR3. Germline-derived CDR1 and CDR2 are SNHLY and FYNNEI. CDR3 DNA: TGTGCCAGTACAGGGGCCGCTGAAGCTTTCTTT. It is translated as CASTGAAEAFF.

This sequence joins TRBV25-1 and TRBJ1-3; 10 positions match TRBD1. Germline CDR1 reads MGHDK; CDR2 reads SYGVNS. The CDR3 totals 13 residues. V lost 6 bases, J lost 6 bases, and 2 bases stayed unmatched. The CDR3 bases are TGTGCCAGCAGGGGGACAGGGGCAAACACCATATATTTT. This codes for CASRGTGANTIYF.

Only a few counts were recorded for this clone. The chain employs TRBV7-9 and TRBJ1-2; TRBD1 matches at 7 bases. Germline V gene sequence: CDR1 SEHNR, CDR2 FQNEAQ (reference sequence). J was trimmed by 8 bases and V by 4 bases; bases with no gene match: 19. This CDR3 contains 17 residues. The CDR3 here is CASSSTLSTDRVGGYTF. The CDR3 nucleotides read TGTGCCAGCAGCTCAACCCTTTCCACCGACAGGGTGGGAGGCTACACCTTC.

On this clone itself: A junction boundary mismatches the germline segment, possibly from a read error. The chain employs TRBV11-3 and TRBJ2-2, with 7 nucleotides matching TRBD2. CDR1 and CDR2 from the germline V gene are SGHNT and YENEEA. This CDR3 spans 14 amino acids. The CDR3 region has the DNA TGTGCCAGCAGCTTCGGGAGGAACACCGGGGAGCCGTTTTTT. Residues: CASSFGRNTGEPFF.

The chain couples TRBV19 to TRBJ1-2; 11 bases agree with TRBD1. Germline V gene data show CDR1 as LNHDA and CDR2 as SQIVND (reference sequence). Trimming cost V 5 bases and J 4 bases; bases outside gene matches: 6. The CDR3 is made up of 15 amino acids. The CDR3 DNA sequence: TGTGCCAGTAGTCCAGGGACAGGGGGTTCCTATGGCTACACCTTC. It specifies CASSPGTGGSYGYTF.

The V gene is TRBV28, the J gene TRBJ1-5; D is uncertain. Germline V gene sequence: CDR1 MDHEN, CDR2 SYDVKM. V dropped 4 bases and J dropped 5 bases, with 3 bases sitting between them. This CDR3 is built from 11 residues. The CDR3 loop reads CASSSYQPQHF. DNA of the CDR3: TGTGCCAGCAGTTCCTATCAGCCCCAGCATTTT.

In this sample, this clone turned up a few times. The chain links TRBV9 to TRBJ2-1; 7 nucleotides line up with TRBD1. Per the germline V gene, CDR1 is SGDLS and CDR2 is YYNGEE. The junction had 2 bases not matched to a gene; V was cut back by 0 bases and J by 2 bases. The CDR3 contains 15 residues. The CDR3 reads CASSVEGGTYNEQFF. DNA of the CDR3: TGTGCCAGCAGCGTAGAAGGGGGCACCTACAATGAGCAGTTCTTC. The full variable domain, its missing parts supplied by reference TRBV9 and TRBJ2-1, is DSGVTQTPKHLITATGQRVTLRCSPRSGDLSVYWYQQSLDQGLQFLIQYYNGEERAKGNILERFSAQQFPDLHSELNLSSLELGDSALYFCASSVEGGTYNEQFFGPGTRLTVL.

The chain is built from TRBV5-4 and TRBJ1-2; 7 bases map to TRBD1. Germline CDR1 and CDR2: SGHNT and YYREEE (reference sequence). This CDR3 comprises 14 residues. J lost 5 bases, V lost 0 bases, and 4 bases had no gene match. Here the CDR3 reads CASSLGDRGYGYTF. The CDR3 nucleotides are TGTGCCAGCAGCTTGGGGGACAGAGGGTATGGCTACACCTTC.

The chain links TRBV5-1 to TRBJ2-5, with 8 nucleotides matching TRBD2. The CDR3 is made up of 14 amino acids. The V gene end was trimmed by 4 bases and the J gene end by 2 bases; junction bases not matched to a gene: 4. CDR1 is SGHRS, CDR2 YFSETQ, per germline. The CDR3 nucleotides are TGCGCCAGCAGCCGGAGCGGGGGTCAAGAGACCCAGTACTTC. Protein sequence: CASSRSGGQETQYF.